The clone carrying this T cell receptor (beta chain) has more than one count but fewer than ten. Its antigen is undetermined. This entry is derived from a study of blood T cells in healthy people across ages. V lost 3 bases, J lost 2 bases, and 11 bases lay in between. The germline CDR1 and CDR2 sequences are SGHRS and YFSETQ. The CDR3 consists of 14 residues. It was with a sample-barcoded 5' primer and a J-beta primer mix that a second PCR of about 7 to 12 cycles was run. Unique molecular identifiers of 12 random nucleotides labeled each cDNA. TCRdb fed the 5' RACE reads into MiXCR, producing one record per CDR3 protein. The repertoire has under 750,000 distinct CDR3 sequences, 45% to 55% of them found once; the top ten carry about 26%. Each donor had around 9.2 milliliters of peripheral blood drawn. Study-wide results and caveats: Those diversity estimates obtained from one million T cells were thought to be underestimates. PBMC samples, being unsorted, prevented any conclusive comparison of naive and antigen-experienced cells.

The chain employs TRBV5-1 and TRBJ1-1, with a tentative D call TRBD1 (6 bases). The clonotype comes from a man of 80 years or more in good health. The sequencing input was blood. In nucleotides, the CDR3 is TGCGCCAGCAGCTCAACAGGGACTAACACTGAAGCTTTCTTT. This codes for CASSSTGTNTEAFF.